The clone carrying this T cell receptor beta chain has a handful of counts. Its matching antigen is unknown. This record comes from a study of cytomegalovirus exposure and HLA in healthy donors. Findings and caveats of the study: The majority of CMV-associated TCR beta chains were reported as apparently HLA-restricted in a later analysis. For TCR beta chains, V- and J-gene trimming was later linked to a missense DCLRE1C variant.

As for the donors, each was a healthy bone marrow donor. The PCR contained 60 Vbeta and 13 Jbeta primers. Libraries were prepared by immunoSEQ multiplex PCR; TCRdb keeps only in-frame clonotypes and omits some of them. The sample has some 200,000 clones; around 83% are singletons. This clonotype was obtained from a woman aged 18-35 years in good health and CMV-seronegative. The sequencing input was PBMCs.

The CDR3 nucleotides are TGTGCCAGTAGTCCGCACCGGGACAGGAGACAAGAGACCCAGTACTTC. Protein: CASSPHRDRRQETQYF. The chain joins TRBV19 to TRBJ2-5; 8 bases match TRBD1. Germline V gene data show CDR1 as LNHDA and CDR2 as SQIVND (reference sequence). The CDR3 is 16 amino acids. V was clipped by 5 bases and J by 2 bases; unmatched bases: 10.